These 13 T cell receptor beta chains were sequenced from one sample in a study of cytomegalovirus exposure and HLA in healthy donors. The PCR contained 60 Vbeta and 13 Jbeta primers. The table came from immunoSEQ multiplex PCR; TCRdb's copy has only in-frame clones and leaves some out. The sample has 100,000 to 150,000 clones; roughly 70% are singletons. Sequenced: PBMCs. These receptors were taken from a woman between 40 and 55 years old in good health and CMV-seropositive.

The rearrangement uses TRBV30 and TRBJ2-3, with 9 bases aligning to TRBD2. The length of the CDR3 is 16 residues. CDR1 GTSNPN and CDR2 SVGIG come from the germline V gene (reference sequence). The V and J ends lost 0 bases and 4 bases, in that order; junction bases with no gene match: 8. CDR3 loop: CAWSVFAGGRSDTQYF. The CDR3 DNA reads TGTGCCTGGAGTGTATTTGCGGGGGGGCGTTCAGATACGCAGTATTTT.

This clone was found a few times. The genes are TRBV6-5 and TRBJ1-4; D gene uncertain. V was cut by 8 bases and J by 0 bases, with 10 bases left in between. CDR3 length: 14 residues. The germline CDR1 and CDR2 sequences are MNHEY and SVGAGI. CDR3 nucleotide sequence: TGTGCCAGCGCGCCCGCTGCAACTAATGAAAAACTGTTTTTT. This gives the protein CASAPAATNEKLFF.

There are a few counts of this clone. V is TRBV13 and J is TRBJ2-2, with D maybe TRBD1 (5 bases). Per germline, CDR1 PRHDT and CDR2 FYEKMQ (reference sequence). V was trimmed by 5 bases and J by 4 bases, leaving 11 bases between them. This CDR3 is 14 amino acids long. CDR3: CASSLRTSTGELFF. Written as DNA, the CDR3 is TGTGCCAGCAGCCTTAGGACATCCACCGGGGAGCTGTTTTTT.

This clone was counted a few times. The CDR3 loop reads CASSQDRESGNTIYF. The CDR3 DNA is TGTGCCAGCAGCCAGGACAGGGAAAGTGGAAACACCATATATTTT. The chain carries TRBV28 and TRBJ1-3; the match to TRBD1 covers 8 bases. The germline CDR1 and CDR2 sequences are MDHEN and SYDVKM. The CDR3 is 15 amino acids. With 6 bases clipped from V and 3 bases from J, the junction kept 7 bases outside the gene matches. The full variable domain, its missing parts supplied by reference TRBV28 and TRBJ1-3, is DVKVTQSSRYLVKRTGEKVFLECVQDMDHENMFWYRQDPGLGLRLIYFSYDVKMKEKGDIPEGYSVSREKKERFSLILESASTNQTSMYLCASSQDRESGNTIYFGEGSWLTVV.

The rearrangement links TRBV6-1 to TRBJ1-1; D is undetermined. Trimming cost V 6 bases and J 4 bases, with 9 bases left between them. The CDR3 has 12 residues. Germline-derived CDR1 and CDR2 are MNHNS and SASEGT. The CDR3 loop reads CASRRAVTEAFF. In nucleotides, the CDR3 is TGTGCCAGCAGAAGAGCCGTCACTGAAGCTTTCTTT.

Written as DNA, the CDR3 is TGTGCCAGCAGCCCCCGGACAAGATCCTATTACAATGAGCAGTTCTTC. Its translation: CASSPRTRSYYNEQFF. This sequence joins TRBV9 and TRBJ2-1; maybe TRBD1 (5 bases). The germline CDR1 and CDR2 sequences are SGDLS and YYNGEE. Trimming left V 4 bases short and J 4 bases short, with 18 bases between. This CDR3 comprises 16 residues.

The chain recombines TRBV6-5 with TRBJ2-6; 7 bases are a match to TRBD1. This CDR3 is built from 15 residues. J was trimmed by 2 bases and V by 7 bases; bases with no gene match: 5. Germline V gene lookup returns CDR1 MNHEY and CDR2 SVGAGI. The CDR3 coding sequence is TGTGCCAGCATCGATACAGGGGCTGGGGCCAACGTCCTGACTTTC. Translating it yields CASIDTGAGANVLTF.

The CDR3 reads CASSGRNSNQPQHF. The CDR3 DNA follows: TGTGCCAGCAGTGGGAGAAATAGCAATCAGCCCCAGCATTTT. The chain carries TRBV25-1 and TRBJ1-5, with no clear D. The germline V gene has CDR1 MGHDK and CDR2 SYGVNS. The V gene lost 4 bases and the J gene lost 0 bases, with 7 bases spanning the gap. This CDR3 has 14 amino acids.

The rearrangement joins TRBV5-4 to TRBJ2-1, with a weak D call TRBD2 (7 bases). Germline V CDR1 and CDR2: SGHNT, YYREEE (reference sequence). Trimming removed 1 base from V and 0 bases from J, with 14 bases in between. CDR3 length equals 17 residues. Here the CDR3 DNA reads TGTGCCAGCAGCTTGCCGGGGGGCGAAGACTCCTACAATGAGCAGTTCTTC. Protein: CASSLPGGEDSYNEQFF. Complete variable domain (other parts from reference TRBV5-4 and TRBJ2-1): ETGVTQSPTHLIKTRGQQVTLRCSSQSGHNTVSWYQQALGQGPQFIFQYYREEENGRGNFPPRFSGLQFPNYSSELNVNALELDDSALYLCASSLPGGEDSYNEQFFGPGTRLTVL.

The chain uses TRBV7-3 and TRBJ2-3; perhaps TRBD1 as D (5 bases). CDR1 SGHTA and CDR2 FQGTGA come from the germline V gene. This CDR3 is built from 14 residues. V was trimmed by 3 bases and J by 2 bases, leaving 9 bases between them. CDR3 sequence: CASSLDTVTDTQYF. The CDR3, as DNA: TGTGCCAGCAGCTTGGACACGGTCACAGATACGCAGTATTTT.

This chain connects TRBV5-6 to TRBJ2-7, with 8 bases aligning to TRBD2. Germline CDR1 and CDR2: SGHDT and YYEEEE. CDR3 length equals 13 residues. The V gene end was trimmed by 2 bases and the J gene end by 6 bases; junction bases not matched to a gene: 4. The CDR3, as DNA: TGTGCCAGCAGCTTTAGGCTAGCGGGCGAGCAGTACTTC. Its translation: CASSFRLAGEQYF.

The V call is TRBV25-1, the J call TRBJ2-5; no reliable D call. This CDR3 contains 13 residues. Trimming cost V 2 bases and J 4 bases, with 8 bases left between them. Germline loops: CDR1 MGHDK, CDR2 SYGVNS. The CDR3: CASSEPGPETQYF. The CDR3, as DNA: TGTGCCAGCAGTGAACCAGGTCCAGAGACCCAGTACTTC.

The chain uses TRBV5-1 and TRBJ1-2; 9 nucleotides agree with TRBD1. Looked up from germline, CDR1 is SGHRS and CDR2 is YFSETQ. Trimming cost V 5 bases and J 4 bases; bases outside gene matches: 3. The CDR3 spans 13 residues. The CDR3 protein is CASRWTGAYGYTF. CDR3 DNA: TGCGCCAGCAGGTGGACAGGGGCCTATGGCTACACCTTC.